Following are 8 T cell receptor beta chains from one sample sequenced in a study of blood T cell repertoires in COVID-19. The method was immunoSEQ multiplex PCR; TCRdb's version includes in-frame clones alone and lacks a portion of them. The data contain 50,000 to 85,000 clones, about 90% of them singletons. The sample consisted of peripheral blood. These receptors were obtained from a human donor in a cohort sampled during active COVID-19.

The chain combines TRBV27 with TRBJ2-7, with 7 positions matching TRBD1. Trimming at V came to 11 bases and at J to 7 bases, leaving 14 bases not matched to a gene. Germline CDR1 reads MNHEY; CDR2 reads SMNVEV (reference sequence). The CDR3 is made up of 13 amino acids. In DNA form, the CDR3 reads TGTGCCGAACTCGGTGAGGGACAGTGGGAGCAGTACTTC. This codes for CAELGEGQWEQYF.

J is TRBJ2-1 and V is TRBV5-8; no clear D. The CDR3 length is 13 residues. Per germline, CDR1 SGHTS and CDR2 YDEGEE. V was pared by 1 base and J by 5 bases, with 7 bases between. CDR3 residues: CASSLQVNNEQFF. CDR3 DNA sequence: TGTGCCAGCAGCTTGCAGGTCAACAATGAGCAGTTCTTC. Based on the CDR3 plus reference TRBV5-8 and TRBJ2-1, the full variable domain is EAGVTQSPTHLIKTRGQQATLRCSPISGHTSVYWYQQALGLGLQFLLWYDEGEERNRGNFPPRFSGRQFPNYSSELNVNALELEDSALYLCASSLQVNNEQFFGPGTRLTVL.

The CDR3 sequence is CASSPDISTNEKLFF. The CDR3 DNA reads TGTGCCAGCTCACCCGACATATCAACTAATGAAAAACTGTTTTTT. This rearrangement joins TRBV18 to TRBJ1-4; no reliable D call. V was trimmed by 3 bases and J by 0 bases, leaving 8 bases between them. This CDR3 is built from 15 residues. Per germline, CDR1 KGHSH and CDR2 LQKENI.

The chain recombines TRBV6-5 with TRBJ2-7, with 12 bases aligning to TRBD1. CDR3 length: 13 residues. Per germline, CDR1 MNHEY and CDR2 SVGAGI. The V and J ends lost 6 bases and 7 bases, in that order; junction bases with no gene match: 4. The CDR3 sequence: CASRGTGGREQYF. The CDR3 DNA is TGTGCCAGCAGGGGGACAGGGGGCCGGGAGCAGTACTTC.

The genes are TRBV6-5 and TRBJ2-6; D call uncertain. The V and J ends lost 8 bases and 1 base respectively, with 6 bases between them. The CDR3 runs 13 residues. Germline CDR1 is MNHEY and CDR2 is SVGAGI. This CDR3 is CASVYSGANVLTF. In DNA, the CDR3 is TGTGCCAGCGTTTATTCTGGGGCCAACGTCCTGACTTTC.

The chain is built from TRBV9 and TRBJ1-4; TRBD1 aligns across 9 bases. In germline, CDR1 is SGDLS, CDR2 YYNGEE. CDR3 size: 14 residues. V dropped 4 bases and J dropped 12; count of bases not matched to a gene: 10. DNA of the CDR3: TGTGCCAGCAGCCCTGCGACAGGGGGTCTGGAACTGTTTTTT. Its translation is CASSPATGGLELFF. The full variable domain, completed using reference TRBV9 and TRBJ1-4, is DSGVTQTPKHLITATGQRVTLRCSPRSGDLSVYWYQQSLDQGLQFLIQYYNGEERAKGNILERFSAQQFPDLHSELNLSSLELGDSALYFCASSPATGGLELFFGSGTQLSVL.

The count of this clone is one. This chain uses TRBV6-5 with TRBJ2-2; 7 bases align to TRBD2. The CDR3 covers 15 residues. V trimming: 6 bases; J trimming: 5 bases; junction bases outside the gene matches: 9. CDR1 is MNHEY and CDR2 is SVGAGI in the germline V gene. CDR3 region: CASSPTGTKTGELFF. The CDR3 nucleotides are TGTGCCAGCAGCCCCACCGGGACTAAGACCGGGGAGCTGTTTTTT.

This chain joins TRBV24-1 and TRBJ2-5, with 8 bases identical to TRBD1. The CDR3 extends over 15 amino acids. Per germline, CDR1 KGHDR and CDR2 SFDVKD. The trim removed 4 bases at V and 2 bases at J, leaving 5 bases unmatched. CDR3 sequence (DNA): TGTGCCACCAGTGACCGGGACAGGCGGCAAGAGACCCAGTACTTC. Amino acids: CATSDRDRRQETQYF.